These 3 T cell receptor beta chains originate from one sample sequenced in a study of blood T cells in healthy people across ages. Alongside a J-beta primer mix, a sample-barcoded 5' primer served in a second PCR lasting about 7 to 11 cycles. One entry per CDR3 protein results from TCRdb running MiXCR on the 5' RACE reads. The top ten clones hold 6.5% to 8% of a sample with 1.2 million to 1.5 million distinct CDR3 sequences, roughly 64% of them seen once. Sequenced material: blood. The receptors were sampled from a man younger than 35 in good health.

The chain has TRBV20-1 and TRBJ1-2; perhaps TRBD1 as D (5 bases). Trimming took 6 bases from V and 1 from J, leaving 9 bases between them. This CDR3 has 12 residues. Germline assignment: CDR1 DFQATT and CDR2 SNEGSKA (reference sequence). The CDR3 loop is CSATQVNYGYTF. In DNA, the CDR3 is TGCAGTGCCACACAGGTTAACTATGGCTACACCTTC.

The V gene is TRBV12-3 or TRBV12-4, the J gene TRBJ2-5, with a weak D call TRBD2 (5 bases). The CDR3 length is 15 residues. Trimming took off 5 bases at V and 11 bases at J, with 24 bases between the two ends. The CDR3 DNA sequence: TGTGCCAGCAGTGAAAGCGGAGTGAAGGTCGAGGAGCAGTACTTC. Translation: CASSESGVKVEEQYF.

This clonotype was observed a handful of times. This chain uses TRBV5-1 with TRBJ1-1; D not certain. There are 17 residues in the CDR3. V was pared by 1 base and J by 0 bases, with 16 bases between. The V gene's germline CDR1 is SGHRS and CDR2 YFSETQ. CDR3 protein: CASSLIPLDGLNTEAFF. The CDR3 DNA follows: TGCGCCAGCAGCTTGATACCCTTGGACGGGTTGAACACTGAAGCTTTCTTT. Based on the CDR3 plus reference TRBV5-1 and TRBJ1-1, the full variable domain is KAGVTQTPRYLIKTRGQQVTLSCSPISGHRSVSWYQQTPGQGLQFLFEYFSETQRNKGNFPGRFSGRQFSNSRSEMNVSTLELGDSALYLCASSLIPLDGLNTEAFFGQGTRLTVV.